The 19 T cell receptor beta chains in this list originate from one sample, sequenced in a study of blood T cell repertoires in COVID-19. Assay used: immunoSEQ multiplex PCR; TCRdb lists only in-frame clones, some missing. This table holds about 88,000 clones, roughly nine tenths found once. Sequencing was done on a sample of peripheral blood. These receptors all come from a male donor with acute or convalescent COVID-19.

This chain connects TRBV5-6 to TRBJ1-1; unclear D gene. Trimming stripped 0 bases from V and 1 base from J, with 4 bases between. Germline V gives CDR1 SGHDT, CDR2 YYEEEE. This CDR3 comprises 13 residues. The CDR3, as DNA: TGTGCCAGCAGCTTGGAAGCGAACACTGAAGCTTTCTTT. This translates into CASSLEANTEAFF.

The rearrangement uses TRBV4-2 and TRBJ2-1, with 7 bases fitting TRBD2. CDR1 is LGHNA, CDR2 YNFKEQ, per germline. There are 16 residues in the CDR3. V was pared by 0 bases and J by 4 bases, with 6 bases of the junction left unmatched. The CDR3 sequence: CASSQDPSGAYNEQFF. The CDR3 DNA reads TGTGCCAGCAGCCAAGACCCAAGCGGGGCATACAATGAGCAGTTCTTC.

V is TRBV6-2 or TRBV6-3 and J is TRBJ1-1, with D tentatively TRBD1 (5 bases). The length of the CDR3 is 14 residues. V was shortened by 2 bases and J by 6 bases, with 13 bases between the two germline ends. The germline CDR1 and CDR2 sequences are MNHEY and SVGEGT. As DNA, the CDR3 is TGTGCCAGCAGTTACGGCGGGGCGCGGGCTGAAGCTTTCTTT. Translating it yields CASSYGGARAEAFF.

The chain joins TRBV2 to TRBJ2-3; 7 nucleotides match TRBD2. J lost 6 bases, V lost 11 bases, and 11 bases had no gene match. CDR1 and CDR2 (germline): SNHLY, FYNNEI. The CDR3 covers 13 residues. The CDR3 reads CALRGESMDTQYF. The CDR3 DNA is TGTGCCCTCCGGGGGGAGAGCATGGATACGCAGTATTTT.

This chain connects TRBV5-1 to TRBJ2-3, with 7 bases aligning to TRBD2. J gave up 1 base and V 7 bases, and 9 bases lay outside the gene matches. Germline loops: CDR1 SGHRS, CDR2 YFSETQ. CDR3 length: 15 residues. The DNA for the CDR3 is TGCGCCAGCCGCTCCGGGGGGTTAGGCACAGATACGCAGTATTTT. Translation: CASRSGGLGTDTQYF.

The chain has TRBV2 and TRBJ1-2, with TRBD1 identical over 9 bases. Germline CDR1 is SNHLY and CDR2 is FYNNEI. CDR3 length equals 13 residues. The ends lost 6 bases at V and 4 bases at J; junction bases unmatched: 3. The CDR3, as DNA: TGTGCCAGCAGCGGACAGGGGAGCTATGGCTACACCTTC. It specifies CASSGQGSYGYTF. The whole variable domain, remainder taken from reference TRBV2 and TRBJ1-2, is EPEVTQTPSHQVTQMGQEVILRCVPISNHLYFYWYRQILGQKVEFLVSFYNNEISEKSEIFDDQFSVERPDGSNFTLKIRSTKLEDSAMYFCASSGQGSYGYTFGSGTRLTVV.

The rearrangement joins TRBV27 to TRBJ1-6; D remains ambiguous. The CDR3 sequence is 14 residues long. Trimming pared 3 bases from V and 4 bases from J, leaving 7 bases between. Germline V gives CDR1 MNHEY, CDR2 SMNVEV (reference sequence). The CDR3 loop is CASSLAGYNSPLHF. The CDR3 bases are TGTGCCAGCAGTTTGGCTGGTTATAATTCACCCCTCCACTTT.

V and J are TRBV4-1 and TRBJ1-2; 8 bases map to TRBD1. V trimming: 3 bases; J trimming: 8 bases; junction bases outside the gene matches: 8. This CDR3 is 14 amino acids long. CDR1 is MGHRA, CDR2 YSYEKL, per germline. CDR3 in amino acids: CASSQMTGEAGYTF. The CDR3 region has the DNA TGCGCCAGCAGCCAGATGACAGGGGAAGCGGGCTACACCTTC.

The J gene is TRBJ2-1, the V gene TRBV11-2, with 7 bases aligning to TRBD1. Per the germline V gene, CDR1 is SGHAT and CDR2 is FQNNGV. The length of the CDR3 is 14 residues. The junction had 8 bases not matched to a gene; V was cut back by 4 bases and J by 8 bases. The CDR3 sequence: CASSWDRTRDEQFF. CDR3 coding DNA: TGTGCCAGCAGCTGGGACAGAACCCGCGATGAGCAGTTCTTC.

The chain carries TRBV5-4 and TRBJ2-2, with TRBD2 identical over 8 bases. Trimming at V came to 4 bases and at J to 7 bases, leaving 9 bases not matched to a gene. This CDR3 is 15 amino acids long. Germline-derived CDR1 and CDR2 are SGHNT and YYREEE (reference sequence). CDR3 sequence reads: CASSRRGGSIGELFF. The CDR3, as DNA: TGTGCCAGCAGCCGTCGGGGGGGAAGTATCGGGGAGCTGTTTTTT.

The V gene is TRBV6-2 or TRBV6-3, the J gene TRBJ1-2; 10 bases are shared with TRBD1. Germline-derived CDR1 and CDR2 are MNHEY and SVGEGT. This CDR3 is 13 amino acids long. Unmatched junction bases numbered 4, after V lost 6 bases and J lost 6 bases. The CDR3 DNA follows: TGTGCCAGCAGCCCGACAGGGGGCGATGGCTACACCTTC. This gives the protein CASSPTGGDGYTF.

In this sample, this clone turned up a few times. The chain couples TRBV6-5 to TRBJ2-1; a weak D match, TRBD1 (6 bases). The CDR3 loop spans 15 amino acids. Trimming took 6 bases from V and 0 from J, leaving 12 bases between them. Germline V gene lookup returns CDR1 MNHEY and CDR2 SVGAGI. Here the CDR3 reads CASSTGTSSYNEQFF. The CDR3, as DNA: TGTGCCAGCAGCACCGGGACAAGCTCCTACAATGAGCAGTTCTTC.

The CDR3 loop reads CASSPAGDSYEQYF. The CDR3 nucleotides read TGTGCCAGCTCACCAGCGGGGGACTCCTACGAGCAGTACTTC. The chain carries TRBV18 and TRBJ2-7; 7 bases fit TRBD2. V lost 2 bases and J lost 0; bases outside the gene matches: 1. CDR1 and CDR2 (germline): KGHSH, LQKENI. This CDR3 is built from 14 residues. The variable domain in full, with the rest retrieved from reference TRBV18 and TRBJ2-7, is NAGVMQNPRHLVRRRGQEARLRCSPMKGHSHVYWYRQLPEEGLKFMVYLQKENIIDESGMPKERFSAEFPKEGPSILRIQQVVRGDSAAYFCASSPAGDSYEQYFGPGTRLTVT.

The chain combines TRBV5-1 with TRBJ2-3; 9 positions agree with TRBD2. V gave up 0 bases and J gave up 4 bases; unmatched junction bases: 6. This CDR3 region has 16 residues. Per germline, CDR1 SGHRS and CDR2 YFSETQ. CDR3 loop: CASSLGLRGGSDTQYF. The CDR3, as DNA: TGCGCCAGCAGCTTGGGTCTGCGGGGGGGCTCAGATACGCAGTATTTT.

The gene calls are TRBV15 and TRBJ1-2; D remains unclear. CDR3 length: 16 amino acids. The V gene lost 0 bases and the J gene lost 9 bases, with 20 bases spanning the gap. The germline V gene has CDR1 LNHNV and CDR2 YYDKDF (reference sequence). CDR3 nucleotide sequence: TGTGCCACCAGCAGAGATCCCAGCGGAACGCTGAATCGCTACACCTTC. It encodes CATSRDPSGTLNRYTF.

This clone was observed a handful of times. The rearrangement uses TRBV6-5 and TRBJ1-2; no clear D gene. The germline CDR1 and CDR2 sequences are MNHEY and SVGAGI. The CDR3 is 15 amino acids. With 2 bases removed from V and 4 bases from J, the gap between germline ends came to 14 bases. CDR3 amino acids: CASSYTPGGSYGYTF. The CDR3 bases are TGTGCCAGCAGTTACACCCCGGGTGGCTCCTATGGCTACACCTTC.

This chain uses TRBV7-8 with TRBJ2-2; possibly TRBD1 for D (6 bases). The CDR3 consists of 15 residues. Germline CDR1 is SGHVS and CDR2 is FQNEAQ. V was cut by 9 bases and J by 0 bases, with 14 bases left in between. The CDR3 DNA follows: TGTGCCAGTAGACAGGACAGTACGAACACCGGGGAGCTGTTTTTT. Translating it yields CASRQDSTNTGELFF.

This chain links TRBV7-9 with TRBJ2-5, with D possibly matching TRBD2 (6 bases). The CDR3 is 14 residues long. V was cut by 1 base and J by 1 base, with 7 bases left in between. CDR1 and CDR2 (germline): SEHNR, FQNEAQ (reference sequence). DNA of the CDR3: TGTGCCAGCAGCTTAGGCGGGATCCAAGAGACCCAGTACTTC. It translates to CASSLGGIQETQYF.

The chain recombines TRBV14 with TRBJ2-5, with D possibly TRBD2 on 5 matching bases. The CDR3 loop spans 14 amino acids. V lost 4 bases, J lost 7 bases, and 16 bases lay in between. CDR1 SGHDN and CDR2 FVKESK come from the germline V gene. CDR3 nucleotide sequence: TGTGCCAGCAGCCTGCCGGGGAACACTGGGACCCAGTACTTC. This encodes CASSLPGNTGTQYF.